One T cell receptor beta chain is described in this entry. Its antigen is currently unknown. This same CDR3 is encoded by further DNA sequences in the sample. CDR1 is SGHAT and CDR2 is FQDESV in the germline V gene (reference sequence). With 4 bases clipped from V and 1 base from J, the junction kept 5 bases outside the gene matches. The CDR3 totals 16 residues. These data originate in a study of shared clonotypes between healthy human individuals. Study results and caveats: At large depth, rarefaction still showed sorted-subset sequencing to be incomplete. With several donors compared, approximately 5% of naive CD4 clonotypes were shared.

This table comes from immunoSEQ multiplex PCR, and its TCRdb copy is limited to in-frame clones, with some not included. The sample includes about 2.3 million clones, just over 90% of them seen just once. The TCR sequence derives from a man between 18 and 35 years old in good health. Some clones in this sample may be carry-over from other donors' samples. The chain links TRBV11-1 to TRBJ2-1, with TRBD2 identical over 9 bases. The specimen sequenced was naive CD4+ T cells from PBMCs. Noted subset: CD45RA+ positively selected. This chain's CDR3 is CASSSRLAESYNEQFF. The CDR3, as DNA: TGTGCCAGCAGCTCCCGACTAGCGGAGTCCTACAATGAGCAGTTCTTC.